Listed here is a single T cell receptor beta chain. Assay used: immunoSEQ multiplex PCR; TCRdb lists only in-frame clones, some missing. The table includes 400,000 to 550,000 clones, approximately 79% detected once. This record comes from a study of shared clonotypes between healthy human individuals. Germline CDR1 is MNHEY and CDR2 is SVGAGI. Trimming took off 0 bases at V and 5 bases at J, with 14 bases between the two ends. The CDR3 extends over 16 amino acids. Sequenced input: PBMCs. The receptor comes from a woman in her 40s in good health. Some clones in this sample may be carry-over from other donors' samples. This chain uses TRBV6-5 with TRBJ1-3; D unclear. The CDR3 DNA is TGTGCCAGCAGTTACTCGGGTAGCCCTTCCAGAAACACCATATATTTT. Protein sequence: CASSYSGSPSRNTIYF.